The 24 T cell receptor beta chains listed next were all sequenced from one sample in a study of Ad26.COV2.S vaccination and SARS-CoV-2 variants. The sample's treatment: roughly 20 received Ad26.COV2.S at low or high dose, single or two shots; several received placebo; per-sample allocation not given. Sampling took place 63 days after the first vaccine or placebo injection. Method: immunoSEQ multiplex PCR; TCRdb's copy keeps in-frame clones and lacks some. The sample contains around 270,000 clones, approximately 90% of which appear only once. Sequencing used peripheral blood, obtained in a trial of Ad26.COV2.S vaccine versus placebo. The receptors were sampled from a person aged 18-60 years who received the Ad26.COV2.S COVID-19 vaccine or a placebo.

The CDR3 sequence is CASSQVVAGELFF. The CDR3 DNA reads as TGCGCCAGCAGCCAAGTCGTCGCCGGGGAGCTGTTTTTT. V usage is TRBV4-1 and J usage is TRBJ2-2, with no clear D. The CDR3 is 13 amino acids. Germline V gene data show CDR1 as MGHRA and CDR2 as YSYEKL. V gave up 1 base and J gave up 6 bases, with 6 bases separating them.

The chain joins TRBV23-1 to TRBJ2-5, with D perhaps assigned TRBD1 or TRBD2 (5 bases each). TRBV23-1 is an ORF; its function is uncertain. V lost 6 bases to trimming and J lost 3 bases, with 14 bases between them. The CDR3 is 14 amino acids. The CDR3 nucleotides are TGCGCCAGCAGCCGAGGGGCGCGGGAAGAGACCCAGTACTTC. Protein sequence: CASSRGAREETQYF.

This clone was seen once. This chain links TRBV19 with TRBJ1-6; D is unresolved. CDR1 is LNHDA, CDR2 SQIVND, per germline (reference sequence). The CDR3 totals 13 residues. V was clipped by 5 bases and J by 4 bases, with 6 bases between them. The CDR3: CASSGRYNSPLHF. In nucleotides, the CDR3 is TGTGCCAGTAGTGGGCGTTATAATTCACCCCTCCACTTT. Looking up the rest from reference TRBV19 and TRBJ1-6 gives the full variable domain: DGGITQSPKYLFRKEGQNVTLSCEQNLNHDAMYWYRQDPGQGLRLIYYSQIVNDFQKGDIAEGYSVSREKKESFPLTVTSAQKNPTAFYLCASSGRYNSPLHFGNGTRLTVT.

This chain uses TRBV19 with TRBJ2-3, with a possible D match to TRBD2 (6 bases). The CDR3 is 14 residues long. The V gene lost 5 bases and the J gene lost 4 bases, with 13 bases spanning the gap. Germline-derived CDR1 and CDR2 are LNHDA and SQIVND (reference sequence). The DNA for the CDR3 is TGTGCCAGTAGTGAGGGGCGGGGAGCAGATACGCAGTATTTT. Its protein product is CASSEGRGADTQYF.

This chain uses TRBV7-3 with TRBJ2-1; a possible D gene is TRBD1 (5 bases). Germline lookup yields CDR1 SGHTA and CDR2 FQGTGA. The CDR3 extends over 14 amino acids. Trimming cost V 3 bases and J 9 bases, with 15 bases left between them. The CDR3 reads CASSFSQGEREQFF. For the CDR3, the DNA is TGTGCCAGCAGCTTCTCGCAAGGGGAACGTGAGCAGTTCTTC.

The chain carries TRBV27 and TRBJ2-5; 10 bases are shared with TRBD2. V gave up 5 bases and J gave up 6 bases; unmatched junction bases: 6. The germline CDR1 and CDR2 sequences are MNHEY and SMNVEV (reference sequence). The CDR3 contains 14 residues. The CDR3 nucleotides read TGTGCCAGCAGTCCGATAGCGGGAGGAAAGACCCAGTACTTC. Translated, it gives CASSPIAGGKTQYF.

This rearrangement joins TRBV7-9 to TRBJ1-2, with a weak D call TRBD1 (5 bases). CDR3 length equals 14 residues. Germline values: CDR1 SEHNR, CDR2 FQNEAQ (reference sequence). Trimming left V 6 bases short and J 0 bases short, with 11 bases between. The chain's CDR3 is CASSQPGANYGYTF. The CDR3 DNA follows: TGTGCCAGCAGTCAGCCGGGGGCTAACTATGGCTACACCTTC.

J is TRBJ1-1 and V is TRBV6-2 or TRBV6-3; 7 bases fit TRBD1. This CDR3 contains 16 residues. The germline V gene encodes CDR1 MNHEY and CDR2 SVGEGT. V was clipped by 2 bases and J by 1 base; unmatched bases: 7. The CDR3 sequence: CASSYPRGKRNTEAFF. DNA for the CDR3: TGTGCCAGCAGTTACCCCAGGGGGAAAAGGAACACTGAAGCTTTCTTT.

The CDR3 coding sequence is TGTGCCATCAGTGAGTCGCGTCTAGCGGGGGGAAACTACGAGCAGTACTTC. Residues: CAISESRLAGGNYEQYF. The chain combines TRBV10-3 with TRBJ2-7; 11 bases map to TRBD2. V shed 0 bases and J 3 bases; nucleotides not matched to a gene: 7. The CDR3 sequence is 17 residues long. CDR1 is ENHRY, CDR2 SYGVKD, per germline.

This chain joins TRBV11-3 and TRBJ1-5; D is unresolved. Looked up from germline, CDR1 is SGHNT and CDR2 is YENEEA. Trimming left V 6 bases short and J 1 base short, with 16 bases between. The CDR3 loop spans 16 amino acids. In nucleotides, the CDR3 is TGTGCCAGCAGGACCAAATTGCCGGTAAGCAATCAGCCCCAGCATTTT. Protein sequence: CASRTKLPVSNQPQHF.

The CDR3 loop is CAWSVKGWAYNEQFF. The DNA of the CDR3 is TGTGCCTGGAGTGTAAAAGGGTGGGCCTACAATGAGCAGTTCTTC. The chain couples TRBV30 to TRBJ2-1; no clear D. This CDR3 has 15 residues. Trimming cost V 0 bases and J 2 bases, with 11 bases left between them. The germline gives CDR1 GTSNPN, CDR2 SVGIG (reference sequence).

The CDR3 loop is CASSPGNIGGTGEQYV. As DNA, the CDR3 is TGCGCCAGCAGCCCGGGGAACATTGGGGGGACGGGTGAGCAGTACGTC. The chain combines TRBV4-1 with TRBJ2-7, with D possibly being TRBD2 (6 bases). From germline, CDR1 is MGHRA and CDR2 YSYEKL. V shed 4 bases and J shed 7 bases, with 23 bases lying between them. The CDR3 spans 16 residues.

The chain recombines TRBV7-3 with TRBJ2-1, with 12 nucleotides matching TRBD1. Germline CDR1 and CDR2: SGHTA and FQGTGA. V lost 5 bases to trimming and J lost 9 bases; unmatched junction nucleotides: 2. The CDR3 runs to 13 residues. The CDR3 region is CASSPGQGAEQFF. The CDR3 region has the DNA TGTGCCAGCAGCCCGGGACAGGGGGCTGAGCAGTTCTTC.

The chain uses TRBV4-2 and TRBJ2-3, with 9 positions matching TRBD2. V gave up 0 bases and J gave up 0 bases; unmatched junction bases: 1. CDR3 size: 16 residues. Germline V lookup: CDR1 LGHNA, CDR2 YNFKEQ. CDR3 nucleotides: TGTGCCAGCAGCCAAGATAGCGGGGGAAGCACAGATACGCAGTATTTT. It encodes CASSQDSGGSTDTQYF.

The genes are TRBV6-2 or TRBV6-3 and TRBJ1-5; 11 nucleotides agree with TRBD1. Germline assignment: CDR1 MNHEY and CDR2 SVGEGT. The CDR3 covers 14 residues. J lost 5 bases, V lost 6 bases, and 3 bases had no gene match. DNA of the CDR3: TGTGCCAGCAGCCCGGACAGGGGGCATCAGCCCCAGCATTTT. Translating it yields CASSPDRGHQPQHF.

In this sample, this clone turned up a few times. The genes are TRBV4-2 and TRBJ2-5; 8 bases are a match to TRBD1. Germline assignment: CDR1 LGHNA and CDR2 YNFKEQ. This CDR3 has 15 amino acids. Germline trimming cut 5 bases from V and 2 bases from J; bases unmatched to any gene: 7. CDR3 residues: CASSIGTGGQETQYF. The DNA of the CDR3 is TGTGCCAGCAGCATCGGGACAGGCGGACAAGAGACCCAGTACTTC.

The genes are TRBV6-2 or TRBV6-3 and TRBJ2-7, with D possibly being TRBD1 (6 bases). Germline-derived CDR1 and CDR2 are MNHEY and SVGEGT. This CDR3 comprises 15 residues. The V end was cut by 0 bases, the J end by 4 bases, with 13 bases between. For the CDR3, the DNA is TGTGCCAGCAGTTACTCTTCGAACAGGGCTTACGAGCAGTACTTC. This gives the protein CASSYSSNRAYEQYF.

The chain is built from TRBV6-2 or TRBV6-3 and TRBJ1-6; TRBD1 aligns across 7 bases. CDR1 is MNHEY and CDR2 is SVGEGT in the germline V gene. The CDR3 contains 14 residues. With V trimmed by 1 base and J by 10 bases, 4 bases remained unmatched. The CDR3 bases are TGTGCCAGCAGTTACTACAGGGGTAGATCACCCCTCCACTTT. Protein: CASSYYRGRSPLHF.

This chain connects TRBV24-1 to TRBJ2-5; 9 nucleotides match TRBD1. This CDR3 has 18 amino acids. Germline assignment: CDR1 KGHDR and CDR2 SFDVKD. V lost 1 base, J lost 5 bases, and 13 bases stayed unmatched. The CDR3 nucleotides are TGTGCCACCAGTGATTTCATCTCCCGGGACAGGGTCAAGGAGACCCAGTACTTC. It codes for CATSDFISRDRVKETQYF.

This chain connects TRBV18 to TRBJ1-1; 8 nucleotides align to TRBD1. The germline V gene has CDR1 KGHSH and CDR2 LQKENI. CDR3 length: 16 amino acids. V was pared by 3 bases and J by 3 bases, with 9 bases of the junction left unmatched. The CDR3: CASSPRDRNFHTEAFF. For the CDR3, the DNA is TGTGCCAGCTCACCTAGGGACAGGAACTTCCACACTGAAGCTTTCTTT.

The chain has TRBV7-8 and TRBJ2-3; D uncertain. V was pared by 0 bases and J by 0 bases, with 13 bases between. This CDR3 contains 17 residues. Germline-derived CDR1 and CDR2 are SGHVS and FQNEAQ. The DNA for the CDR3 is TGTGCCAGCAGCTTAGCGCGTGGGGTGGTTAGCACAGATACGCAGTATTTT. It encodes CASSLARGVVSTDTQYF.

This clone was recorded a few times. V usage is TRBV5-1 and J usage is TRBJ1-2; D unresolved. Looked up from germline, CDR1 is SGHRS and CDR2 is YFSETQ. V lost 4 bases to trimming and J lost 5 bases, with 18 bases between them. This CDR3 comprises 15 residues. The CDR3 here is CASSPEAGTAYGYTF. The CDR3 nucleotides read TGCGCCAGCAGCCCCGAGGCGGGAACAGCTTATGGCTACACCTTC. The full variable domain, in which reference TRBV5-1 and TRBJ1-2 provide the parts outside the CDR3, is KAGVTQTPRYLIKTRGQQVTLSCSPISGHRSVSWYQQTPGQGLQFLFEYFSETQRNKGNFPGRFSGRQFSNSRSEMNVSTLELGDSALYLCASSPEAGTAYGYTFGSGTRLTVV.

The chain links TRBV5-5 to TRBJ2-2; 10 nucleotides match TRBD2. The V segment lost 5 bases and the J segment 4 bases; nucleotides outside the gene matches: 8. There are 16 residues in the CDR3. Germline-derived CDR1 and CDR2 are SGHKS and YYEKEE (reference sequence). In nucleotides, the CDR3 is TGTGCCAGCAGTAGTAGGACTAGCGGACTCACCGGGGAGCTGTTTTTT. It encodes CASSSRTSGLTGELFF.

The V gene is TRBV30, the J gene TRBJ2-3, with 11 bases that match TRBD1. This CDR3 comprises 12 residues. V shed 5 bases and J 5 bases; nucleotides not matched to a gene: 0. Looked up from germline, CDR1 is GTSNPN and CDR2 is SVGIG (reference sequence). CDR3 in amino acids: CAWGTGGDTQYF. Here the CDR3 DNA reads TGTGCCTGGGGGACAGGGGGAGATACGCAGTATTTT. The full variable domain, with the rest looked up from reference TRBV30 and TRBJ2-3, is SQTIHQWPATLVQPVGSPLSLECTVEGTSNPNLYWYRQAAGRGLQLLFYSVGIGQISSEVPQNLSASRPQDRQFILSSKKLLLSDSGFYLCAWGTGGDTQYFGPGTRLTVL.